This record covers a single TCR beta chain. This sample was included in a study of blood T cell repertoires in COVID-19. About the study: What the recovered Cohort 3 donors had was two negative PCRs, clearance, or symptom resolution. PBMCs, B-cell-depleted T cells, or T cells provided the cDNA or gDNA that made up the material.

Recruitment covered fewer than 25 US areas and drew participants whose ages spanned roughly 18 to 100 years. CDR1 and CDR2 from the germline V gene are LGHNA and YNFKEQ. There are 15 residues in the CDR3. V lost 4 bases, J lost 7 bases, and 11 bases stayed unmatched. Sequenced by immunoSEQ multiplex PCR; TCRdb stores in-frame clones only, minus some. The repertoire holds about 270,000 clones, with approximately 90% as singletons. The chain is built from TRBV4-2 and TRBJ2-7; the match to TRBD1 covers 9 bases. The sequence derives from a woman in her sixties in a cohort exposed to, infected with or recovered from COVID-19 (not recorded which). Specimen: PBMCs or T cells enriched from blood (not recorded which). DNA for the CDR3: TGTGCCAGCAGCCGAGAATTACAGGGGGCGCGGGAGCAGTACTTC. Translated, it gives CASSRELQGAREQYF.